This T cell receptor (beta chain) was recorded in a study of tissue T cells after allogeneic stem cell transplantation. Notes on the study in general: Few T cell clones were shared across patients, but motif clusters showed tissue-specific shared signatures. Anatomically similar tissues had similar TCR repertoires within each patient.

Profiling relied on immunoSEQ multiplex PCR, and the TCRdb table lists in-frame clones only, not all of them. Of 1,800 or so clones in the sample, roughly half were seen once. V lost 4 bases to trimming and J lost 3 bases; unmatched junction nucleotides: 5. Looked up from germline, CDR1 is SNHLY and CDR2 is FYNGKV (reference sequence). The length of the CDR3 is 14 residues. With regard to this clone: Its antigen remains unidentified. Mouse gene names and germline throughout. The CDR3 is cut off 1 residue early in the read; its end comes from the germline J gene.

Regarding time point: mouse harvest day 14 after allogeneic transplant. Each mouse received 10^7 T-cell-depleted marrow cells plus 10^6 splenic CD5+ T cells by tail vein. Mice had MHC-mismatched B6 into BALB/c GVHD, sampled day 7 or 14. V is TRBV3 and J is TRBJ1-1; 7 bases line up with TRBD1. Material for sequencing was gut tissue. The sequence came from a female BALB/c mouse given C57BL/6 T cells with graft-versus-host disease after an allogeneic hematopoietic cell transplant. CDR3 bases read: TGTGCCAGCAGCTCGACAGGGAGGGACACAGAAGTCTTC. This encodes CASSSTGRDTEVF. The CDR3, in full, reads CASSSTGRDTEVFF.